This T cell receptor beta chain was sequenced in a study of control samples from healthy donors and cancer patients. Per the germline V gene, CDR1 is SNHLY and CDR2 is FYNNEI. The CDR3 has 13 residues. Trimming took off 6 bases at V and 1 base at J, with 9 bases between the two ends. TCRdb's table, derived via immunoSEQ multiplex PCR, lists solely in-frame clones and lacks some. This table has approximately 82,000 clones, around 87% appearing once. This receptor was taken from a man aged 50-59 years in good health. The sequencing sample was made of blood. The chain uses TRBV2 and TRBJ1-1; unclear D gene. The CDR3 region is CASSPTPNTEAFF. As DNA, the CDR3 is TGTGCCAGCAGCCCCACACCGAACACTGAAGCTTTCTTT. Full variable domain (outside the CDR3, taken from reference TRBV2 and TRBJ1-1): EPEVTQTPSHQVTQMGQEVILRCVPISNHLYFYWYRQILGQKVEFLVSFYNNEISEKSEIFDDQFSVERPDGSNFTLKIRSTKLEDSAMYFCASSPTPNTEAFFGQGTRLTVV.